The clone carrying this T cell receptor beta chain has just a few counts. The antigen is not known. The donors (healthy individuals) were bone marrow donors. This entry is derived from a study of cytomegalovirus exposure and HLA in healthy donors. In the study overall: Most donors, 70% to 85% of approximately 400 genotyped, fell in the Caucasian-associated ancestry cluster.

Primers included in the PCR were 60 Vbeta and 13 Jbeta primers. Method: immunoSEQ multiplex PCR; TCRdb's copy keeps in-frame clones and lacks some. The sample contains over 40,000 clones, 87% of which appear only once. This CDR3 comprises 14 residues. The V end lost 5 bases, the J end lost 1 base, and 8 bases lay between the germline ends. Germline V gives CDR1 MNHEY, CDR2 SVGAGI. Overall study results and limits: Association with HLA alleles at 0.05 false discovery rate was found for 16,951 TCR beta sequences in a later analysis. 87-base-pair reads could not separate some V segments, including TRBV6-2 and TRBV6-3.

The sequenced material came from PBMCs. The chain has TRBV6-5 and TRBJ2-2; tentatively, D is TRBD1 (5 bases). The source of this sequence is a woman in her forties in good health and CMV-seropositive. The CDR3 here is CASSHRWNTGELFF. The CDR3, as DNA: TGTGCCAGCAGTCACAGGTGGAACACCGGGGAGCTGTTTTTT.